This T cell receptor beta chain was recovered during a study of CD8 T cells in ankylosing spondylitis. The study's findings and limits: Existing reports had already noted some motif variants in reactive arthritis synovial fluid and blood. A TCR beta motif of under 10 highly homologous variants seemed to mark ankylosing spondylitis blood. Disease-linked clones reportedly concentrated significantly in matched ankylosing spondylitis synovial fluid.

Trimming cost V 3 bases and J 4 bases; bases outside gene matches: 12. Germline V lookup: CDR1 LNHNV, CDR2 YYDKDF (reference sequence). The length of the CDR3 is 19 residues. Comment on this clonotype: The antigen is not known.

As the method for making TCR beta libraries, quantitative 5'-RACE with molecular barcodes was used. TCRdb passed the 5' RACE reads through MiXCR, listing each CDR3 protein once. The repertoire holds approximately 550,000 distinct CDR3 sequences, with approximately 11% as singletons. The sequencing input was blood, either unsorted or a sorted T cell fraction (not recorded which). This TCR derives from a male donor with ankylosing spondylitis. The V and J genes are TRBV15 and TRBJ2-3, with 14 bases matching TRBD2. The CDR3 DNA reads TGTGCCACCAGCAGCCACACCGGGACTAGCGGGAGAGTGGCAGATACGCAGTATTTT. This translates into CATSSHTGTSGRVADTQYF.